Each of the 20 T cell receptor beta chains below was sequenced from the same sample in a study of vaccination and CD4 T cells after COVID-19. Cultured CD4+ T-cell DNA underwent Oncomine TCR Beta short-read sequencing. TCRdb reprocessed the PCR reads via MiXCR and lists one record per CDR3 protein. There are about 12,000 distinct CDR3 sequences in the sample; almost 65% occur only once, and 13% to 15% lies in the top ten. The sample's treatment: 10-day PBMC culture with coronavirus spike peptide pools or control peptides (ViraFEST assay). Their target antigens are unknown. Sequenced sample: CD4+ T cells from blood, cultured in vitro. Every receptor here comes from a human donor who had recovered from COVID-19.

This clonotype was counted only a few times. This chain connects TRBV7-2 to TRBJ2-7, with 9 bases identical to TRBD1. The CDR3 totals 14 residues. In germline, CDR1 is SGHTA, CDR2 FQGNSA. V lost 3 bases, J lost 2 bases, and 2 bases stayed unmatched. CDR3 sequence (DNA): TGTGCCAGCAGCTTGGACAGGGGTCCCTACGAGCAGTACTTC. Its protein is CASSLDRGPYEQYF.

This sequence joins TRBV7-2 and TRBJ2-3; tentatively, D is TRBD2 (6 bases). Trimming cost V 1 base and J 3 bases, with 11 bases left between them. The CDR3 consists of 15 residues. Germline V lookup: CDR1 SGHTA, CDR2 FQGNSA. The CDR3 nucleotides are TGTGCCAGCAGCTTAGAACTAGCCTCAACAGATACGCAGTATTTT. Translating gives CASSLELASTDTQYF.

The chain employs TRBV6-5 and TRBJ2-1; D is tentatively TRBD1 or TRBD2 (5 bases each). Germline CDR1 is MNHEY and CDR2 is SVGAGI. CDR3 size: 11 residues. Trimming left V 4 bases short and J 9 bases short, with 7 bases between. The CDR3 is CASSSGSEQFF. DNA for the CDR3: TGTGCCAGCAGTTCAGGGAGTGAGCAGTTCTTC.

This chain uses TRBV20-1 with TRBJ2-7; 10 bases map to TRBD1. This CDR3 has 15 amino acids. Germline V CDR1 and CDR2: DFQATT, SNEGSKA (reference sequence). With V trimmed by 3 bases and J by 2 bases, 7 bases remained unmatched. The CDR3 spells CSARTGGLAAYEQYF. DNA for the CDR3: TGCAGTGCTAGGACAGGGGGCCTCGCAGCCTACGAGCAGTACTTC.

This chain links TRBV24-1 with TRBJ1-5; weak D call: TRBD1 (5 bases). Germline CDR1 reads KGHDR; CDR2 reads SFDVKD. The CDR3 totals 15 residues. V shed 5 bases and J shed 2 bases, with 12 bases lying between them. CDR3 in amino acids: CATSAPGGGNQPQHF. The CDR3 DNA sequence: TGTGCCACCAGTGCCCCCGGAGGGGGCAATCAGCCCCAGCATTTT.

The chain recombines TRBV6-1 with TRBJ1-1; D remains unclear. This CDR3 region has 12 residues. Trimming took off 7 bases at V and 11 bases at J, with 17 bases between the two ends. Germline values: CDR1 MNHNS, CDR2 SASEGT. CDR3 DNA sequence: TGTGCCAGCACCTCCGATGGGCGGAGGGCTTTCTTT. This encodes CASTSDGRRAFF.

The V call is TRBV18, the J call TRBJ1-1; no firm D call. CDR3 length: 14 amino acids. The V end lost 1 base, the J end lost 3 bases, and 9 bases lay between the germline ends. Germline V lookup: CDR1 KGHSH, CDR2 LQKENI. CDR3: CASSPRGGDTEAFF. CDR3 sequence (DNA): TGTGCCAGCTCACCACGGGGTGGGGACACTGAAGCTTTCTTT. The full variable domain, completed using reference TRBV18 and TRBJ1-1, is NAGVMQNPRHLVRRRGQEARLRCSPMKGHSHVYWYRQLPEEGLKFMVYLQKENIIDESGMPKERFSAEFPKEGPSILRIQQVVRGDSAAYFCASSPRGGDTEAFFGQGTRLTVV.

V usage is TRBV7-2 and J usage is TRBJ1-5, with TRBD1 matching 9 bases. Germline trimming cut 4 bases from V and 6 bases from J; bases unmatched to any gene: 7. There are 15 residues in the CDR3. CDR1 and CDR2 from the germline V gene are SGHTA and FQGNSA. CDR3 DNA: TGTGCCAGCAGCTGGACAGGGGAGGGAGGTCAGCCCCAGCATTTT. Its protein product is CASSWTGEGGQPQHF.

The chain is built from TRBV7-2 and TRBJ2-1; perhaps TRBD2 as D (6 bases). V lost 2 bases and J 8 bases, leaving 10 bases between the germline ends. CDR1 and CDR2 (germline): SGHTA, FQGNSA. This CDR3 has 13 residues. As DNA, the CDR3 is TGTGCCAGCAGCTTATATCGGGAGTATGAGCAGTTCTTC. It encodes CASSLYREYEQFF.

CDR3 bases: TGTGCCAGCAAAAAGACCGGGGAGACTGAAGCTTTCTTT. Protein sequence: CASKKTGETEAFF. The gene calls are TRBV6-2 or TRBV6-3 and TRBJ1-1; D is unclear. The CDR3 contains 13 residues. Trimming took off 7 bases at V and 5 bases at J, with 14 bases between the two ends. In germline, CDR1 is MNHEY, CDR2 SVGEGT.

CDR3 loop: CASSLVAGGAWTEAFF. CDR3 nucleotides: TGTGCCAGCAGCTTAGTCGCAGGGGGCGCGTGGACTGAAGCTTTCTTT. The J gene is TRBJ1-1, the V gene TRBV7-2; TRBD1 matches 8 bases. The length of the CDR3 is 16 residues. J lost 5 bases, V lost 1 base, and 9 bases had no gene match. CDR1 is SGHTA, CDR2 FQGNSA, per germline.

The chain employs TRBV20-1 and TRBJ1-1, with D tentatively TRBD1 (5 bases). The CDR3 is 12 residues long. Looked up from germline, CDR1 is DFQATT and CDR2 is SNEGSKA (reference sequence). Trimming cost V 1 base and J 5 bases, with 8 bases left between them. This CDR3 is CSARVGETEAFF. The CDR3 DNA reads TGCAGTGCTAGAGTGGGGGAAACTGAAGCTTTCTTT.

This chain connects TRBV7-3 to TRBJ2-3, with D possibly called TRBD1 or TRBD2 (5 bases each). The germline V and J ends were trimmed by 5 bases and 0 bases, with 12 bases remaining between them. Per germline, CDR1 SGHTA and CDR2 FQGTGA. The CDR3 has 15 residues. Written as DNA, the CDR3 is TGTGCCAGCAGCAACTGGGGGTTGAGCACAGATACGCAGTATTTT. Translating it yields CASSNWGLSTDTQYF.

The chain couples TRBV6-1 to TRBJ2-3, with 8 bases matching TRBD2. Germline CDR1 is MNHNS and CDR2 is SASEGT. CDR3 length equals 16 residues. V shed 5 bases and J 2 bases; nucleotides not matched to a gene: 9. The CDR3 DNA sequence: TGTGCCAGCAGTCGACCGGGACTAGACTTCACAGATACGCAGTATTTT. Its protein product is CASSRPGLDFTDTQYF.

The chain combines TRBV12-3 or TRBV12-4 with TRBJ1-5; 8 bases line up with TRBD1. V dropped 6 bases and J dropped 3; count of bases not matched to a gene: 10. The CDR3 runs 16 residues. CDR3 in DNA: TGTGCCAGCAGAAACAGGGGGATGGGTGACAATCAGCCCCAGCATTTT. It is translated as CASRNRGMGDNQPQHF.

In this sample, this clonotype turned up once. The CDR3 DNA sequence: TGTGCCAGCAGCTTAGCTTTTTACAATGAGCAGTTCTTC. This sequence encodes CASSLAFYNEQFF. The rearrangement joins TRBV11-3 to TRBJ2-1; D ambiguous. This CDR3 contains 13 residues. With 1 base removed from V and 4 bases from J, the gap between germline ends came to 5 bases. Germline CDR1 reads SGHNT; CDR2 reads YENEEA. Variable domain in full (rest from reference TRBV11-3 and TRBJ2-1): EAGVVQSPRYKIIEKKQPVAFWCNPISGHNTLYWYLQNLGQGPELLIRYENEEAVDDSQLPKDRFSAERLKGVDSTLKIQPAELGDSAVYLCASSLAFYNEQFFGPGTRLTVL.

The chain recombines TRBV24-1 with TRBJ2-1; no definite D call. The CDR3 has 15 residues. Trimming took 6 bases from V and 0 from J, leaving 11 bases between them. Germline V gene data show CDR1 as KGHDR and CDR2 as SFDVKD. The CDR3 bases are TGTGCCACCAGTTCCTACGGATCCTCCTACAATGAGCAGTTCTTC. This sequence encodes CATSSYGSSYNEQFF.

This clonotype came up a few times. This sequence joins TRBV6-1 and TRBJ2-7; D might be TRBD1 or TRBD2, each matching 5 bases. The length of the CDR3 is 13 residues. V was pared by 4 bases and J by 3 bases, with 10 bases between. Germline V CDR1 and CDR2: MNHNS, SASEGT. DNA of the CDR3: TGTGCCAGCAGTGTCGGGACGAACTACGAGCAGTACTTC. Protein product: CASSVGTNYEQYF.

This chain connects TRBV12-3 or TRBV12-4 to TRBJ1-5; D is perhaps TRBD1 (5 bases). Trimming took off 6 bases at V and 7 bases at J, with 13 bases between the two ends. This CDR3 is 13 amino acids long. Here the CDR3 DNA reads TGTGCCAGCAGATCCCAGGGTTACCAGCCCCAGCATTTT. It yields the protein CASRSQGYQPQHF.

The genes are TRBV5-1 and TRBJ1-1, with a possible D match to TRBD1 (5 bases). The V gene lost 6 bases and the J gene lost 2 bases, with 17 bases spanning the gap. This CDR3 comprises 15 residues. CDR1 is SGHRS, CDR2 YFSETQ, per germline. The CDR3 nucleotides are TGCGCCAGCACCGGGGCCCTATCGGGTAACACTGAAGCTTTCTTT. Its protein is CASTGALSGNTEAFF.